This T cell receptor beta chain was identified during a study of a mutant IDH1 vaccine in newly diagnosed glioma. Across the whole study: Treated individuals were about 62% male and roughly 40% female, averaging about 37 years of age. Receipt of radiotherapy, temozolomide, or both preceded the study, and most received both.

Documented time point: week 23, last vaccination. In the vaccine, a single dose held 300 ug of the mutant IDH1 20-mer peptide, along with topical imiquimod. This clone was seen a few times. Its antigen is currently unknown. Points from the study as a whole: Among top peripheral T cell clonotypes, changes seemed unrelated to pseudoprogression. Most patients, 85% to 95%, showed vaccine-induced immune responses.

Clones were sequenced by immunoSEQ multiplex PCR, and TCRdb holds only the in-frame ones, with some missing. The sample yields roughly 19,000 clones, approximately 78% seen once. CDR3 size: 14 residues. The germline gives CDR1 MGHRA, CDR2 YSYEKL. V lost 2 bases and J 4 bases, leaving 11 bases between the germline ends. Source: PBMCs, taken from a glioma patient whose treatment included an IDH1 peptide vaccine. The chain uses TRBV4-1 and TRBJ1-1, with D tentatively TRBD1 (5 bases). This receptor was taken from a man aged 25-40 years with glioma. The DNA for the CDR3 is TGCGCCAGCAGCCAAAGTCAGGGAGTCACTGAAGCTTTCTTT. Protein: CASSQSQGVTEAFF.